This entry lists 2 T cell receptor beta chains sequenced from one sample in a study of blood T cell repertoires in COVID-19. The repertoire was sequenced with immunoSEQ multiplex PCR; TCRdb's copy has only in-frame clones and lacks some. The data show 200,000 to 250,000 clones, 75% to 85% seen once. Sequenced sample: peripheral blood. These receptors were taken from a woman aged 40 to 49 who had recovered from COVID-19.

The rearrangement links TRBV29-1 to TRBJ2-7, with TRBD1 identical over 9 bases. The V segment lost 1 base and the J segment 1 base; nucleotides outside the gene matches: 5. Germline lookup yields CDR1 SQVTM and CDR2 ANQGSEA. CDR3 length equals 15 residues. Written as DNA, the CDR3 is TGCAGCGTTGAAGGGGGACAGGGTTCTTCCTACGAGCAGTACTTC. Translated, it gives CSVEGGQGSSYEQYF.

The chain combines TRBV7-9 with TRBJ2-1, with TRBD1 identical over 7 bases. The CDR3 runs 17 residues. Germline V CDR1 and CDR2: SEHNR, FQNEAQ (reference sequence). V gave up 0 bases and J gave up 1 base; unmatched junction bases: 6. The CDR3 region has the DNA TGTGCCAGCAGCTTAGCCTGGCAGGGACAGTCCTACAATGAGCAGTTCTTC. Its translation is CASSLAWQGQSYNEQFF.